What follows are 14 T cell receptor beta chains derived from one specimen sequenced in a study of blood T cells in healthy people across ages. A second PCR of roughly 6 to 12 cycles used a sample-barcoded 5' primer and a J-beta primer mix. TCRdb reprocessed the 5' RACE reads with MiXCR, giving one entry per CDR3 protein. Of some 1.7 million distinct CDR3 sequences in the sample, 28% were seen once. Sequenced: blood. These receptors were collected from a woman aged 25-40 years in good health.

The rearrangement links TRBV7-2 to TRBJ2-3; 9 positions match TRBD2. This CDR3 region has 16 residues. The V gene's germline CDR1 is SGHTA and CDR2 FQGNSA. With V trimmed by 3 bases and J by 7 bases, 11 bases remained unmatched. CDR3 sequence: CASSLRPSGGWYTQYF. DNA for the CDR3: TGTGCCAGCAGCTTGCGCCCGAGCGGGGGGTGGTATACGCAGTATTTT.

The CDR3 DNA reads as TGCGCCAGCAGCTTGTCCGGGGCCGGCGAGCAGTACTTC. Translated: CASSLSGAGEQYF. V gene TRBV5-1 combines with J gene TRBJ2-7, with D possibly called TRBD1 or TRBD2 (5 bases each). Germline V CDR1 and CDR2: SGHRS, YFSETQ. CDR3 size: 13 residues. V lost 1 base, J lost 6 bases, and 11 bases lay in between.

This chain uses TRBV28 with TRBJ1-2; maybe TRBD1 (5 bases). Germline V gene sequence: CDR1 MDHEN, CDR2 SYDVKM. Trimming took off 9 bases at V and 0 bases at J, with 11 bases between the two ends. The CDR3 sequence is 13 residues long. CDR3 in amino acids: CARGTETNYGYTF. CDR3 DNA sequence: TGTGCCAGGGGGACGGAAACTAACTATGGCTACACCTTC.

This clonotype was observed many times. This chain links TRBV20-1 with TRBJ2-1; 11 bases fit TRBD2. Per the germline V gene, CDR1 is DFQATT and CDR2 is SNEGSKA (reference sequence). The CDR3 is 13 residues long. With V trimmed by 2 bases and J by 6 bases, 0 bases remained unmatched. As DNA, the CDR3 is TGCAGTGCTAGACTAGCGGGAGGCAATGAGCAGTTCTTC. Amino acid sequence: CSARLAGGNEQFF.

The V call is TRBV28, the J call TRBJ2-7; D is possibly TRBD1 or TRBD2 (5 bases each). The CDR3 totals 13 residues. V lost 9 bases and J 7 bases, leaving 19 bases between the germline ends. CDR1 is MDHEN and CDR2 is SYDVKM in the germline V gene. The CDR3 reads CASRDRLGEEQYF. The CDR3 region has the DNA TGTGCCAGTCGGGACCGCTTAGGGGAAGAGCAGTACTTC.

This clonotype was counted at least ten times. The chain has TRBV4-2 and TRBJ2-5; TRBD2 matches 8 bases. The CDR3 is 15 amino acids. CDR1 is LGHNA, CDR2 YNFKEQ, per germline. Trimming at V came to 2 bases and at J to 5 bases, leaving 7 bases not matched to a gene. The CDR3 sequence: CASSQSGGGSETQYF. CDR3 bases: TGTGCCAGCAGCCAATCTGGCGGGGGGTCGGAGACCCAGTACTTC.

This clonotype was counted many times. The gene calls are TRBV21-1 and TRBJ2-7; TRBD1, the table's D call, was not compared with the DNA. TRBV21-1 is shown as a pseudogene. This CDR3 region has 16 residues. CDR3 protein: CASSKDRGPSSYEQYF. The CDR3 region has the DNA TGTGCCAGCAGCAAAGACAGGGGGCCAAGCTCCTACGAGCAGTACTTC.

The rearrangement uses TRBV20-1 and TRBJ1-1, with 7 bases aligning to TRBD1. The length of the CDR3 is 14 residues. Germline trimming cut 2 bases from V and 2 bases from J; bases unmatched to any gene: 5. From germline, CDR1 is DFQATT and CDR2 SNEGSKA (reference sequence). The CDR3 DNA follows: TGCAGTGCTAGATACGGGACAGCAAACACTGAAGCTTTCTTT. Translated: CSARYGTANTEAFF.

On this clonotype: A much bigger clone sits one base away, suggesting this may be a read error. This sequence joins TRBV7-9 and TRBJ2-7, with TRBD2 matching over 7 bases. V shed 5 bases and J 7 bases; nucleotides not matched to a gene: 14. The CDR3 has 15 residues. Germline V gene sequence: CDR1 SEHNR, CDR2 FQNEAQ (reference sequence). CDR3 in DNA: TGTGCCAGCAGCGTCGGACTAGTAAGGCCGGATGAGCAGTACTTC. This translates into CASSVGLVRPDEQYF.

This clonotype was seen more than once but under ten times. The CDR3 DNA reads as TGTGCCAGCGCCCGGGCGGCCCTAGCCAAAAACATTCAGTACTTC. It is translated as CASARAALAKNIQYF. V usage is TRBV3-1 and J usage is TRBJ2-4, with D unresolved. The V and J ends lost 8 bases and 0 bases respectively, with 14 bases between them. Germline V lookup: CDR1 LGHDT, CDR2 YNNKEL (reference sequence). This CDR3 spans 15 amino acids.

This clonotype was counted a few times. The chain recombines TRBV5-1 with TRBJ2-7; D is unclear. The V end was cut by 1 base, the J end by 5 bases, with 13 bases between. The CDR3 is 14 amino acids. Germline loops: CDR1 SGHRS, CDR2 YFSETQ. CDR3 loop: CASSLKSGPNEQYF. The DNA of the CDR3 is TGCGCCAGCAGCTTGAAATCAGGTCCCAACGAGCAGTACTTC.

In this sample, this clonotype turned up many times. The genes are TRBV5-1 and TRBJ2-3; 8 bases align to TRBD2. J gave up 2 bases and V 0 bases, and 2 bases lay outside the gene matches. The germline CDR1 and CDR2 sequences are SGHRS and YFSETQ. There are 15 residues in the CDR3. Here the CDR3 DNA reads TGCGCCAGCAGCTTGGAACTAGCGGCCACAGATACGCAGTATTTT. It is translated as CASSLELAATDTQYF. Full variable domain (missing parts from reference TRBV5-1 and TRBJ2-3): KAGVTQTPRYLIKTRGQQVTLSCSPISGHRSVSWYQQTPGQGLQFLFEYFSETQRNKGNFPGRFSGRQFSNSRSEMNVSTLELGDSALYLCASSLELAATDTQYFGPGTRLTVL.

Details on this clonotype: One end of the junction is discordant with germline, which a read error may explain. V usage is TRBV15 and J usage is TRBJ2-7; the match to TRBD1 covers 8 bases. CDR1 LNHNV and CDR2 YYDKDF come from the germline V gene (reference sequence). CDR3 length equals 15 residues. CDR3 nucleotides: TGTGCCGCCAGCAGAGCCAGGGGGCTCGGATACGAGCAGTACTTC. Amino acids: CAASRARGLGYEQYF.

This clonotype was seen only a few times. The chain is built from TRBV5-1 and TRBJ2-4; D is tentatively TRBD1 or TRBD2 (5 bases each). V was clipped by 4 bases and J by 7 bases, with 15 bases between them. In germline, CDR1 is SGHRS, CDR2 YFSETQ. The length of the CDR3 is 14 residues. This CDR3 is CASSPGRGRNIQYF. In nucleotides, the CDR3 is TGCGCCAGCAGCCCCGGCCGGGGACGGAACATTCAGTACTTC.